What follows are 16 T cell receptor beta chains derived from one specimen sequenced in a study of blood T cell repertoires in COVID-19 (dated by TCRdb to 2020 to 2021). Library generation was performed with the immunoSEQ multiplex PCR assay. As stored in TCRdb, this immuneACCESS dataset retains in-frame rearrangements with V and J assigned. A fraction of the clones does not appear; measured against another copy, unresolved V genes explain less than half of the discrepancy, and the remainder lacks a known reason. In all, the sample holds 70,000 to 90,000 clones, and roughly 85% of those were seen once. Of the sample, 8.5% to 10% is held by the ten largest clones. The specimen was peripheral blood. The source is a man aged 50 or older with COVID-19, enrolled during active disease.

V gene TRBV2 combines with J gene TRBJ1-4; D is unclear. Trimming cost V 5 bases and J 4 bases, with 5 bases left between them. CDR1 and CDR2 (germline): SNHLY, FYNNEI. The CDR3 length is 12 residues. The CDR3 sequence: CASSLSNEKLFF. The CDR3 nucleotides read TGTGCCAGCAGTCTTAGTAATGAAAAACTGTTTTTT.

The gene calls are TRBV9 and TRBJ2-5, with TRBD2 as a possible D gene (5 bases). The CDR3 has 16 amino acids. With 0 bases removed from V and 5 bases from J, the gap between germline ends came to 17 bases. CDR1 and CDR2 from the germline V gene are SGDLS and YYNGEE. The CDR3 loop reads CASSVGIGVPGETQYF. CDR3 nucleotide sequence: TGTGCCAGCAGCGTAGGGATCGGGGTTCCTGGCGAGACCCAGTACTTC.

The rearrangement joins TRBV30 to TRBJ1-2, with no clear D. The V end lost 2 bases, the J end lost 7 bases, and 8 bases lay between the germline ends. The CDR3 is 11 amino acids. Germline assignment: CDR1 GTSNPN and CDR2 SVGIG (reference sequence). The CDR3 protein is CAWSPGTGYTF. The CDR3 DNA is TGTGCCTGGAGTCCGGGAACTGGCTACACCTTC.

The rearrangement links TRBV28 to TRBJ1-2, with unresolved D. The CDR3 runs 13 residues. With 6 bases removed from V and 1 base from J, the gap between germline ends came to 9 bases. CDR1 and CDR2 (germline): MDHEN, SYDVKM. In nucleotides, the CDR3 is TGTGCCAGCAGCCTCCCGGGTAACTATGGCTACACCTTC. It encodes CASSLPGNYGYTF.

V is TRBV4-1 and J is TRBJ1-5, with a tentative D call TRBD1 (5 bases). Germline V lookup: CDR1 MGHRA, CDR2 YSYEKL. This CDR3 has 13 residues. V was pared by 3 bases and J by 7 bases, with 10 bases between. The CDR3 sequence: CASSQRGDQPQHF. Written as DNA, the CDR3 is TGCGCCAGCAGCCAGCGGGGGGACCAGCCCCAGCATTTT.

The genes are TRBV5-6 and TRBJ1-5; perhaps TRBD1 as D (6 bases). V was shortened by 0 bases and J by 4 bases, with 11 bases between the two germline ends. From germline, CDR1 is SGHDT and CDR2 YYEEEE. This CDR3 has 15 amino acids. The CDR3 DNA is TGTGCCAGCAGCTTGGTAGGACAGCAGAATCAGCCCCAGCATTTT. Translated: CASSLVGQQNQPQHF.

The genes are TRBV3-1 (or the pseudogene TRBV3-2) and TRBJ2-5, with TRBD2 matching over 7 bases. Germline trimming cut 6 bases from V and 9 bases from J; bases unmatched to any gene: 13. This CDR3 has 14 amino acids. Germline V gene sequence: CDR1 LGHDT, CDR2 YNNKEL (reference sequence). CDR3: CASRPSGSKLAQYF. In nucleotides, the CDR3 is TGTGCCAGCAGGCCTAGCGGCTCCAAGTTAGCCCAGTACTTC.

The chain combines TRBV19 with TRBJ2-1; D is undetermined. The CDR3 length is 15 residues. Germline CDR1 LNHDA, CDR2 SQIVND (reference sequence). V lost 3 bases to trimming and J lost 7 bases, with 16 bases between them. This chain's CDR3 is CASSIDAAASNEQFF. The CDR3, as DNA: TGTGCCAGTAGTATTGATGCGGCAGCGTCTAATGAGCAGTTCTTC.

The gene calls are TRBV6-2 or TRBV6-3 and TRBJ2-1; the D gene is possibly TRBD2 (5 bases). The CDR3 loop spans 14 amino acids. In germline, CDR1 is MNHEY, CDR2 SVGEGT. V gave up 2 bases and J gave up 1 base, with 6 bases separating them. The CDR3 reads CASSYRESYNEQFF. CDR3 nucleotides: TGTGCCAGCAGTTACCGGGAATCCTACAATGAGCAGTTCTTC.

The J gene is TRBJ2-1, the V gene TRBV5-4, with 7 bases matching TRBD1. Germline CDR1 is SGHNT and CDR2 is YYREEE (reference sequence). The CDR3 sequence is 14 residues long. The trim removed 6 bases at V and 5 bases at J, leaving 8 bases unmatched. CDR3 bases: TGTGCCAGCAATCCCGGGACAGCAAACAATGAGCAGTTCTTC. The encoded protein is CASNPGTANNEQFF.

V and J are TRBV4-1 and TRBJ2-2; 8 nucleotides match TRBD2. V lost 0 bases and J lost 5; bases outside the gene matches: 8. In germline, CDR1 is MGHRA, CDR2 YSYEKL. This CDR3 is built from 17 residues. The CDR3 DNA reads TGCGCCAGCAGCCAAGATTCGGGACTAGTAAATACCGGGGAGCTGTTTTTT. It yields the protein CASSQDSGLVNTGELFF.

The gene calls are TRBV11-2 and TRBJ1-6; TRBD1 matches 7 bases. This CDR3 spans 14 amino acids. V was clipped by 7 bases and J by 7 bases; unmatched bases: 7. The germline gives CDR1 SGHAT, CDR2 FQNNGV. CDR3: CASTGGGGNSPLHF. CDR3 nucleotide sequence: TGTGCCAGCACCGGAGGAGGGGGCAATTCACCCCTCCACTTT.

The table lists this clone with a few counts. This CDR3 is CASSDLAGGPDTQYF. CDR3 in DNA: TGTGCCAGCAGCGATCTAGCGGGAGGCCCAGATACGCAGTATTTT. The chain has TRBV6-4 and TRBJ2-3; the match to TRBD2 covers 11 bases. The CDR3 sequence is 15 residues long. With V trimmed by 6 bases and J by 4 bases, 6 bases remained unmatched. Per germline, CDR1 MRHNA and CDR2 SNTAGT.

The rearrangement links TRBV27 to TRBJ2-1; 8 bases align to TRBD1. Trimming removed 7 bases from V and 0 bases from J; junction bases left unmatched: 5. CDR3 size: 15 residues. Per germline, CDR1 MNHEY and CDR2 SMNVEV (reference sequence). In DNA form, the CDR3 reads TGTGCCAGCACCCGGGACAGGACCTCCTACAATGAGCAGTTCTTC. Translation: CASTRDRTSYNEQFF.

CDR3 DNA: TGTGCCAGTAGCTCGAACAGGGTTGGGGAGCTGTTTTTT. It yields the protein CASSSNRVGELFF. The chain couples TRBV19 to TRBJ2-2; D possibly corresponds to TRBD1 (6 bases). Per germline, CDR1 LNHDA and CDR2 SQIVND (reference sequence). There are 13 residues in the CDR3. Trimming left V 6 bases short and J 8 bases short, with 13 bases between.

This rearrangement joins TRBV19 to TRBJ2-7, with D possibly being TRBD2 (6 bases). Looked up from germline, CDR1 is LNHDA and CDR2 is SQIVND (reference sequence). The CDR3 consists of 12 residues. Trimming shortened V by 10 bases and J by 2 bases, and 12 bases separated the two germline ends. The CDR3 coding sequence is TGTGCCACCGGGGAGGATGCCTACGAGCAGTACTTC. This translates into CATGEDAYEQYF.